One T cell receptor beta chain is described in this entry. Its antigen has not been determined. Per-nucleotide qualities are absent, and no much larger clonotype sits a single base away. This record comes from a study of T cell changes during pregnancy in multiple sclerosis (dated by TCRdb to about 2019). Describing the broader study: In women with multiple sclerosis, the researchers looked at how the T cell repertoire shifted as pregnancy progressed.

V was cut back by 4 bases and J by 3 bases, leaving a gap of 16 bases between them. The germline V gene (reference sequence) yields LNHNV for CDR1 and YYDKDF for CDR2. The CDR3 runs 15 amino acids, cysteine and phenylalanine included. Only CDR3 DNA is held: 45 bases, read in frame from base 1. The library relied on the immunoSEQ multiplex PCR assay. TCRdb retrieved this table from immuneACCESS and kept in-frame rearrangements only. Not all clones are present; in checked studies, unresolved V genes account for under half, and no reason is known for the remainder. Recorded for this sample are around 95,000 clones; around 93% of them occurred a single time. The leading ten clones occupy around 2.1% of the sample.

The chain is encoded by TRBV15 joined to TRBJ2-7; TRBD1 could be the D gene, as 6 bases match. Here the sequenced sample was peripheral blood, taken after pregnancy. This clonotype was sampled from a female donor with multiple sclerosis, enrolled in a pregnancy study. CDR3 sequence: CATSNFRGTNYEQYF. The DNA is TGTGCCACCAGCAACTTTAGGGGGACCAACTACGAGCAGTACTTC.